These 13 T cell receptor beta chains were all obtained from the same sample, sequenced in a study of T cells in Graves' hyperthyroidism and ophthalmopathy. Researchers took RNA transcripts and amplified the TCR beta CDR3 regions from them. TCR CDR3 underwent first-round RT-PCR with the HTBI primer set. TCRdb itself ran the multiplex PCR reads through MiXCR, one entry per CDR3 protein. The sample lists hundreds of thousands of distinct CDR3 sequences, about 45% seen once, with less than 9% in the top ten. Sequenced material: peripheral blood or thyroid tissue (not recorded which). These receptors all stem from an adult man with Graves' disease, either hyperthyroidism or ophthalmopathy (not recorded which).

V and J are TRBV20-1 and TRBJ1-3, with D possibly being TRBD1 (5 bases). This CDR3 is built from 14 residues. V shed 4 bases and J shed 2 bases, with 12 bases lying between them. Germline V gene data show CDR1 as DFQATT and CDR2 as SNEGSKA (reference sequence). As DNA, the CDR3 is TGCAGTGCTATAGGGGCAGTAGCTGGAAACACCATATATTTT. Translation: CSAIGAVAGNTIYF.

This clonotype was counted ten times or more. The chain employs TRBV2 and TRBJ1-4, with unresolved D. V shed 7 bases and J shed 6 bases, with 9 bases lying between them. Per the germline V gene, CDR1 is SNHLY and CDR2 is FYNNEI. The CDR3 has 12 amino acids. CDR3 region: CASKAGYEKLFF. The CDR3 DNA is TGTGCCAGCAAGGCGGGATATGAAAAACTGTTTTTT.

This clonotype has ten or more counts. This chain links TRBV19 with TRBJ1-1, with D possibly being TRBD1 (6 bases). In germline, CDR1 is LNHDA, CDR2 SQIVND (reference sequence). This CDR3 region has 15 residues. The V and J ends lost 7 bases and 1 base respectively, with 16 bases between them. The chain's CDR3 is CASNPRGGRNTEAFF. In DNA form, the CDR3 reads TGTGCCAGTAACCCACGCGGGGGGCGGAACACTGAAGCTTTCTTT.

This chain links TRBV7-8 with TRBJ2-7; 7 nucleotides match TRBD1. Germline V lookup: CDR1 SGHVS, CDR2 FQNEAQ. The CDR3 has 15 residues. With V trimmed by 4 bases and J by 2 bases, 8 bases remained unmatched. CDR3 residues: CASSSPRDRAYEQYF. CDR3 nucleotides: TGTGCCAGCAGCTCCCCCCGAGACAGGGCCTACGAGCAGTACTTC.

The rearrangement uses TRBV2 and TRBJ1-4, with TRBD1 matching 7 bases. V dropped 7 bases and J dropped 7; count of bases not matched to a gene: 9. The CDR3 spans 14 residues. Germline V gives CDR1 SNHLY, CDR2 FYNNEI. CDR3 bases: TGTGCCAGCAAACCGACAGGGTGGGGTGAAAAACTGTTTTTT. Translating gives CASKPTGWGEKLFF. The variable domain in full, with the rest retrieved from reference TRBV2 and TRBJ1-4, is EPEVTQTPSHQVTQMGQEVILRCVPISNHLYFYWYRQILGQKVEFLVSFYNNEISEKSEIFDDQFSVERPDGSNFTLKIRSTKLEDSAMYFCASKPTGWGEKLFFGSGTQLSVL.

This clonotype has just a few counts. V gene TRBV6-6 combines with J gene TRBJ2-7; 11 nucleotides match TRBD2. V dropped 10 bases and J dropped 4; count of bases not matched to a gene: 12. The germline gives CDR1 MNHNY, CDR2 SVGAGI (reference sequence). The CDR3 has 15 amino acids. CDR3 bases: TGTGCCACCCTGAAACGAGGGACTAGCGGTTACGAGCAGTACTTC. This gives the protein CATLKRGTSGYEQYF.

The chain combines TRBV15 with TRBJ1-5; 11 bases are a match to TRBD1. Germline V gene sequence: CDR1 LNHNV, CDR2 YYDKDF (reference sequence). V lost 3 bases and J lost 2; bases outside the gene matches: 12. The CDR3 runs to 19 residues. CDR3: CATSSAPDRGRGGNQPQHF. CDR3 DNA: TGTGCCACCAGCAGTGCGCCGGACAGGGGGCGCGGTGGCAATCAGCCCCAGCATTTT.

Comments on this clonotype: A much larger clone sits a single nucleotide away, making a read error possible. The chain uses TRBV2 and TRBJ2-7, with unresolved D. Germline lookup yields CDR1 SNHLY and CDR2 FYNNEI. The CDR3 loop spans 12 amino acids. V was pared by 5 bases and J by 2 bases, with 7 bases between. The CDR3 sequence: CASSNIPYEQYF. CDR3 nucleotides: TGTGCCAGCAGTAACATCCCCTACGAGCAGTACTTC.

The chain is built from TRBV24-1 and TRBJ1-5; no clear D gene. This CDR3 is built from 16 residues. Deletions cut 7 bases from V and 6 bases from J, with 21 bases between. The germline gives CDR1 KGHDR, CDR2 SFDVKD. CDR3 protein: CATSSLGRLGSQPQHF. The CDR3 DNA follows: TGTGCCACCAGCAGCCTCGGTCGCTTAGGTAGTCAGCCCCAGCATTTT.

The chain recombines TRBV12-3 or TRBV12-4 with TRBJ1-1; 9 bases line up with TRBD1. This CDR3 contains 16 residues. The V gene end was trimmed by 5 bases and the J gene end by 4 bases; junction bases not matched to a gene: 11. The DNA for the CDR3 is TGTGCCAGCAGTCCTAGACAGGGGGGTCGGGGCACTGAAGCTTTCTTT. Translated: CASSPRQGGRGTEAFF.

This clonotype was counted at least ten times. DNA of the CDR3: TGTGCCAGCAGCTTAGGGCATAGCGACCAGCCCCAGCATTTT. Its protein is CASSLGHSDQPQHF. The rearrangement links TRBV7-8 to TRBJ1-5, with D unclear. CDR3 length: 14 amino acids. Germline CDR1 is SGHVS and CDR2 is FQNEAQ. The V end lost 1 base, the J end lost 7 bases, and 11 bases lay between the germline ends.

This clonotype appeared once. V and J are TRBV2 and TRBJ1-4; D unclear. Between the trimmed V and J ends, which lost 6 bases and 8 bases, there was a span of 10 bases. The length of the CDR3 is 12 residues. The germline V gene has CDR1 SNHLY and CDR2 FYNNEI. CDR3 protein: CASRLLWEKLFF. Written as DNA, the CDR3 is TGTGCCAGCAGGTTGTTGTGGGAAAAACTGTTTTTT.

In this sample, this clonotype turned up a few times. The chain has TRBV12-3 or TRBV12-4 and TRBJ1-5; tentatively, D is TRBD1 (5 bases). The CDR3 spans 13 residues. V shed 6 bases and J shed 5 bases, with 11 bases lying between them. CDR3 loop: CASSFRVDQPQHF. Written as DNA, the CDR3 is TGTGCCAGCAGCTTCAGGGTGGATCAGCCCCAGCATTTT.